These T cell receptor beta chains were read from a single sample in a study of OX40 agonist ivuxolimab in advanced cancers. Data came from immunoSEQ multiplex PCR; TCRdb stores just in-frame clones and leaves some out. The sample yields some 74,000 clones, roughly four fifths seen once. This specimen was CD4+ or CD8+ T cells sorted from blood, taken in a trial of the OX40 agonist ivuxolimab. These receptors all stem from an adult with an advanced solid tumor such as melanoma, head and neck, liver or kidney cancer. Each CDR3 is given with its conserved first and last residue. Each record gives: V gene, CDR3 protein.

TRBV7-8 CASSLVKWRVDNTEAFF
TRBV27 CASSLSYGTGYGYTF
TRBV12-5 CASGRTGGSYNEQFF
TRBV28 CASSLLYNSGGSNYGYTF
TRBV23-1 CASSPRASHEQYF
TRBV4-2 CASSQERQGFPLHF
TRBV5-1 CASSLDGRSGELFF
TRBV7-2 CASSLGGTGFGQPQHF
TRBV25-1 CASSVGGLAMTQFF
TRBV14 CASSQRGTGRAYNSPLHF
TRBV10-3 CAISESIVPDTQYF
TRBV29-1 CSVRPNGGEKLFF
TRBV7-2 CASSFLGLQFDTQYF
TRBV19 CASSYFGNTGMAIQYF
TRBV11-1 CASSSNVGAPLHF
TRBV29-1 CSVVTAGVGNEQFF
TRBV4-1 CASSQDVRVYGYTF
TRBV5-1 CASSLGDPPLHF
TRBV7-2 CASSPFGTEAFF
TRBV5-1 CASSLEGGGANEQFF
TRBV4-1 CASSQDRWDISFNYGYTF
TRBV6-6 CASRLGDGELFF
TRBV28 CASSPTVLALNTEAFF
TRBV30 CAWSVGAGNRYEQYF
TRBV15 CATSRGLAGGTDTQYF
TRBV6-1 CASRTRALSYEQYF
TRBV28 CASSTGTKGYYEQYF
TRBV2 CASSNSGGANTGELFF
TRBV21-1 CASSSPWTGKFIAYEQYF
TRBV28 CASNLPGSSYEQYF
TRBV11-3 CASSLVRSTESYEQYF
TRBV10-2 CASRLAGEPGQYF
TRBV6-1 CASSEFSNSGANVLTF
TRBV5-1 CASSFTGTANTGELFF
TRBV6-1 CASSRDRGAYEQYF
TRBV5-6 CASSGRLPGETQYF
TRBV7-2 CASGLAGGPSYEQYF
TRBV29-1 CSVTGRGGSGAFF
TRBV6-5 CASSYSGREKQYF
TRBV3-1/TRBV3-2 CASSLSSDF
TRBV18 CASSQGTGNSNQPQHF
TRBV19 CASSAAGDYQPQHF
TRBV7-2 CASSLTRDQGVSYGYTF
TRBV4-3 CASSQEFGGGTDTQYF
TRBV2 CASSAQGSYTDTQYF
TRBV11-1 CASSEGPLTNYGYTF
TRBV28 CASSLLDRGKVGYTF
TRBV6-5 CASSSGQRVRGYTF
TRBV6-1 CASSILDRGIYEQYF
TRBV7-2 CASSLVGGSYNEQFF
TRBV19 CASSIMRGPSYEQYF
TRBV4-1 CASSYGTPNTEAFF
TRBV6-1 CASIFGPTYEQYF
TRBV27 CASSLMGNYGYTF
TRBV28 CASTWTSNTGELFF
TRBV4-1 CASSQYRGATYEQYF
TRBV5-6 CASSLEGGPQHF
TRBV10-3 CAISGGAGTGELFF
TRBV18 CASSPPKGLYGYTF
TRBV7-2 CASSPMVSSETQYF